This TCR beta chain originates from a study of cytotoxic CD8 clonotypes in ibrutinib-treated CLL. Only in-frame clones appear in the TCRdb table, and some are missing; sequencing was by immunoSEQ multiplex PCR. The table lists approximately 45,000 clones, 55% to 75% of them singletons, with approximately 13% in the top ten. The TCR comes from a human donor with chronic lymphocytic leukemia. The sequencing used PBMCs, collected after 12 months of ibrutinib treatment.

The CDR3, as DNA: TGTGCCAGTAGTATACGGGACAGACCTATTGACACTGAAGCTTTCTTT. Protein: CASSIRDRPIDTEAFF. The rearrangement uses TRBV19 and TRBJ1-1, with 7 nucleotides matching TRBD1. Germline assignment: CDR1 LNHDA and CDR2 SQIVND (reference sequence). The CDR3 covers 16 residues. V shed 2 bases, J shed 3 bases, and the junction held 9 bases outside the gene matches.